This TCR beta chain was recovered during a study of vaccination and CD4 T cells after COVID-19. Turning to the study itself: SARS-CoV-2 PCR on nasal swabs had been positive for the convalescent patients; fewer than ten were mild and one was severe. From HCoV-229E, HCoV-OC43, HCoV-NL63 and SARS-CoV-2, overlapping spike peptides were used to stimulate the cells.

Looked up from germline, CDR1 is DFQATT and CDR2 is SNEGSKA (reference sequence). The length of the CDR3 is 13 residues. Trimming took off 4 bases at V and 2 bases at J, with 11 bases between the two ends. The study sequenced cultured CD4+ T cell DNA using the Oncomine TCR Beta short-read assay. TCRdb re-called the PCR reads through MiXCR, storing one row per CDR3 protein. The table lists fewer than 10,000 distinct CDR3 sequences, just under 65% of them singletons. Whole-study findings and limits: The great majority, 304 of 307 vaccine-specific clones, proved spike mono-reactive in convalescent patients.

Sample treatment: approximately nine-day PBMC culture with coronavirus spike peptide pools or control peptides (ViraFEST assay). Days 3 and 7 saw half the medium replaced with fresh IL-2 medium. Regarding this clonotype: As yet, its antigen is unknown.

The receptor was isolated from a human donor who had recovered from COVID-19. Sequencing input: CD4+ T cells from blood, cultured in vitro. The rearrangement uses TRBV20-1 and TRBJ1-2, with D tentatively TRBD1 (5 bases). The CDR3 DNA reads TGCAGTGCTACTGACAGTCCGAACTATGGCTACACCTTC. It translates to CSATDSPNYGYTF.